This TCR beta chain originates from a study of T-cell memory formation after mild COVID-19. General observations from the study: Clones that contracted from day 15 to 85 were balanced CD4/CD8, while later expanders leaned CD4+.

From the 5' RACE reads, TCRdb called clonotypes with MiXCR, one entry per CDR3 protein. The data contain about 430,000 distinct CDR3 sequences, 24% of them seen just once; the ten biggest clones take up roughly 8.7%. As for this clonotype: Antigen specificity is unknown.

This CDR3 contains 15 residues. V gave up 3 bases and J gave up 1 base, with 10 bases separating them. CDR1 and CDR2 from the germline V gene are SQVTM and ANQGSEA. The chain joins TRBV29-1 to TRBJ2-6; D call uncertain. The receptor was isolated from an adult woman who had mild COVID-19 (a few samples of this study predate the infection). Cell type and time point are not known. The specimen sequenced was PBMCs or a T cell subset sorted from them (not recorded which). In nucleotides, the CDR3 is TGCAGCGTTGACCTAGTTGTTTCTGGGGCCAACGTCCTGACTTTC. Residues: CSVDLVVSGANVLTF.